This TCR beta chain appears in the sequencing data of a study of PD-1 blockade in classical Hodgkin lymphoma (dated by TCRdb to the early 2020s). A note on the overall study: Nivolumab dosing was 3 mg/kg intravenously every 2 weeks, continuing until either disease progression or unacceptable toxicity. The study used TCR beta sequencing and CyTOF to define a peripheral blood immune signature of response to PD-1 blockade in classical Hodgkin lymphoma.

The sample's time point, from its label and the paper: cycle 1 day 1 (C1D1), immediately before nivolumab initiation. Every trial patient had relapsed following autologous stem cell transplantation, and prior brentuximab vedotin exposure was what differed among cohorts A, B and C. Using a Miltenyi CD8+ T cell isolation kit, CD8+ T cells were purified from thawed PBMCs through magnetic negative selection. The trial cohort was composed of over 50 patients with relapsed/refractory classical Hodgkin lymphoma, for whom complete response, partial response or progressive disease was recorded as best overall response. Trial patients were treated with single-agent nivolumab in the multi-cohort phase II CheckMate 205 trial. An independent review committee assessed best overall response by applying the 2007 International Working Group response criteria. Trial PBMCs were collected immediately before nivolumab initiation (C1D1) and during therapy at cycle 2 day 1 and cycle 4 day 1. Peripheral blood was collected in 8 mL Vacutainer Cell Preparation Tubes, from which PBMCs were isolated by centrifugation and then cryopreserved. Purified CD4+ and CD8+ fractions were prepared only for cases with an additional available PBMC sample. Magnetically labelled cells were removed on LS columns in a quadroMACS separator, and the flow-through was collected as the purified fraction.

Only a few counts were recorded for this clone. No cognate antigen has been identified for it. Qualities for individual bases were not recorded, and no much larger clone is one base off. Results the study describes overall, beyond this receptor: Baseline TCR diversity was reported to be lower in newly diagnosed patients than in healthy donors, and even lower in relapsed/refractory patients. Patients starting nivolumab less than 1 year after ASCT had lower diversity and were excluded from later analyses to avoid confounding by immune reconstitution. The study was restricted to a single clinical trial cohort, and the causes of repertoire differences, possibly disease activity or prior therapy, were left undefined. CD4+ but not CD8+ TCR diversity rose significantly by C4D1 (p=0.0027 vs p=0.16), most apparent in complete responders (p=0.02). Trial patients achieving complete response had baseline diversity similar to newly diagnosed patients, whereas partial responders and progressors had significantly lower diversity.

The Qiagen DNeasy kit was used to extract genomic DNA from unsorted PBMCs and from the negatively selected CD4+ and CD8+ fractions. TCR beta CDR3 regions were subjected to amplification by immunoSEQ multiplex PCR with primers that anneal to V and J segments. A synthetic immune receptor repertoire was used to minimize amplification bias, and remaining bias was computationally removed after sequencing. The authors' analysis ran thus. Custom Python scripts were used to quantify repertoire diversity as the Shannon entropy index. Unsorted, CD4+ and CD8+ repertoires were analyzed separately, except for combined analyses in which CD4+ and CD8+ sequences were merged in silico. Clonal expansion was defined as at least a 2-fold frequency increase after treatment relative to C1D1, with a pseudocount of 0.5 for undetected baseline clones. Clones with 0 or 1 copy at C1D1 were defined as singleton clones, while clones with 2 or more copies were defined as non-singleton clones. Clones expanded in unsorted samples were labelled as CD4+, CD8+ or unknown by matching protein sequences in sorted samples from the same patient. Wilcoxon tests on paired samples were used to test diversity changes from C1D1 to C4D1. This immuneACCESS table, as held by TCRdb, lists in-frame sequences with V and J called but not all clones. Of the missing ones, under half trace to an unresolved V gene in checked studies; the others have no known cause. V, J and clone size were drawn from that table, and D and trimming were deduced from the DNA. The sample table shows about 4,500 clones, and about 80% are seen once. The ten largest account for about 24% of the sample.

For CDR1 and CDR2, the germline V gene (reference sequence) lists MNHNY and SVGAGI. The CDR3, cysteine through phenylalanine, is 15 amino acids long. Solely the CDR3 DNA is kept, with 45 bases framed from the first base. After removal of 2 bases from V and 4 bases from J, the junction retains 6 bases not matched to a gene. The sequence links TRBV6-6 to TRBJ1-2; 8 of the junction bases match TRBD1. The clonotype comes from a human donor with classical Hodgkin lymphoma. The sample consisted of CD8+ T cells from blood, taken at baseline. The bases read TGTGCCAGCAGTTACGCTGGACAGGGAACCTATGGCTACACCTTC. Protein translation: CASSYAGQGTYGYTF.